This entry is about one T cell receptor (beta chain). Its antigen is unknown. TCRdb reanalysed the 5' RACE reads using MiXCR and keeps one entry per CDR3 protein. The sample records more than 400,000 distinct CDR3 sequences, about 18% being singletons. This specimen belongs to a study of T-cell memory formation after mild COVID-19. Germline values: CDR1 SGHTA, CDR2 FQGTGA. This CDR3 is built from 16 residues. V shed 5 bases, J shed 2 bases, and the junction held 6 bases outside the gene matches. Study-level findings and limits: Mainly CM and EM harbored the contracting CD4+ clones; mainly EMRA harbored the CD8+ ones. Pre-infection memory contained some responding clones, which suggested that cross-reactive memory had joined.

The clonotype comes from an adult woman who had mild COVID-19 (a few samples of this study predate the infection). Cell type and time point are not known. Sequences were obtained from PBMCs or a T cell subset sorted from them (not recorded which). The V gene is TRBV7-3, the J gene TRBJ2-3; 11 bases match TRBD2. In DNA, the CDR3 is TGTGCCAGCAGCCCACGGGGACTAGCGGTCACAGATACGCAGTATTTT. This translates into CASSPRGLAVTDTQYF.